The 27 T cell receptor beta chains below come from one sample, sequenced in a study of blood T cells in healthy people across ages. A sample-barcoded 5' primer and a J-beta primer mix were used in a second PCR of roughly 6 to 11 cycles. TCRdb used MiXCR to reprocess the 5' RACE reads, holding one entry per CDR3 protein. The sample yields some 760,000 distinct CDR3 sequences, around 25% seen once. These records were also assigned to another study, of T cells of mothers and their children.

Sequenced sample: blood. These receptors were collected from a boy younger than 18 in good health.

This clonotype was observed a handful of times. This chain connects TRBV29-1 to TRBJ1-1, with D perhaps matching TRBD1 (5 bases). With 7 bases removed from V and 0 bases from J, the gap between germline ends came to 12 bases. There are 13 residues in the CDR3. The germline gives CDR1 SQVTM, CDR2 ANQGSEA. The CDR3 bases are TGCAGCGGGGTGACAGCATTGAACACTGAAGCTTTCTTT. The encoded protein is CSGVTALNTEAFF.

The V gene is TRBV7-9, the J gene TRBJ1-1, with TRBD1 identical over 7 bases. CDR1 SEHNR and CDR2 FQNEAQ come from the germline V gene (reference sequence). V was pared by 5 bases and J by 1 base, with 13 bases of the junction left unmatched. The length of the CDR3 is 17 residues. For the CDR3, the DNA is TGTGCCAGCAGCCAGGGGTCTGCCGGGACAGAGAACACTGAAGCTTTCTTT. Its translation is CASSQGSAGTENTEAFF.

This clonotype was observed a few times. This CDR3 reads CASSFQFLSYNEQFF. The CDR3 DNA sequence: TGTGCCAGCAGCTTCCAATTCCTATCCTACAATGAGCAGTTCTTC. The chain combines TRBV5-6 with TRBJ2-1; D call uncertain. V was clipped by 2 bases and J by 1 base, with 10 bases between them. The CDR3 loop spans 15 amino acids. The germline CDR1 and CDR2 sequences are SGHDT and YYEEEE.

The CDR3 coding sequence is TGCGCCAGCAGCGGGGTCGGGGCCAAAAACATTCAGTACTTC. Translating gives CASSGVGAKNIQYF. The rearrangement links TRBV4-1 to TRBJ2-4, with D unresolved. There are 14 residues in the CDR3. Germline-derived CDR1 and CDR2 are MGHRA and YSYEKL. V was clipped by 5 bases and J by 1 base, with 9 bases between them.

CDR3 residues: CASSATAGTQYF. The CDR3 nucleotides read TGTGCCAGTTCGGCGACAGCAGGGACCCAGTACTTC. The J gene is TRBJ2-5, the V gene TRBV2, with D perhaps TRBD1 (5 bases). V dropped 9 bases and J dropped 7 bases, with 15 bases sitting between them. Germline V lookup: CDR1 SNHLY, CDR2 FYNNEI. The CDR3 contains 12 residues.

The CDR3 DNA follows: TGTGCCAGCACCGTCGTATCCTGGAAGACCCAGTACTTC. Translation gives CASTVVSWKTQYF. The chain recombines TRBV7-8 with TRBJ2-5; D not resolved. Germline assignment: CDR1 SGHVS and CDR2 FQNEAQ. V lost 7 bases and J lost 6, with 15 bases in between. The CDR3 extends over 13 amino acids.

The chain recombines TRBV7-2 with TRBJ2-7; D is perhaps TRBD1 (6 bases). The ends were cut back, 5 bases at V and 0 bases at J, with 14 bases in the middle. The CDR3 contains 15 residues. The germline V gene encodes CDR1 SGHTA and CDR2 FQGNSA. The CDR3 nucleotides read TGTGCCAGCAGCCAACCCGACAGGAGCTCCTACGAGCAGTACTTC. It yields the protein CASSQPDRSSYEQYF.

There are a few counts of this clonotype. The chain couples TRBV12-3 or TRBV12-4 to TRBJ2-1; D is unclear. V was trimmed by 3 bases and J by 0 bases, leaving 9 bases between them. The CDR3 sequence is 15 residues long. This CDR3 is CASSFSLGSYNEQFF. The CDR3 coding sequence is TGTGCCAGCAGTTTTTCCCTAGGCTCCTACAATGAGCAGTTCTTC.

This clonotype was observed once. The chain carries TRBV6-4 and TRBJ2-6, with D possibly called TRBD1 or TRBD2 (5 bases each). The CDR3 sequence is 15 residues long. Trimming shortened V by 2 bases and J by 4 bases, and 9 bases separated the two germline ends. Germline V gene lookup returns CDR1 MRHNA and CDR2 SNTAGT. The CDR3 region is CASSDGGTGANVLTF. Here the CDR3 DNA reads TGTGCCAGCAGTGACGGGGGTACAGGGGCCAACGTCCTGACTTTC.

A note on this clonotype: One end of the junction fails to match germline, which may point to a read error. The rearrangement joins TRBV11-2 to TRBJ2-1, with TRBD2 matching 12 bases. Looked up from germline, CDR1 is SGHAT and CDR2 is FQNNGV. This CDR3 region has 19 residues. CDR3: CASSLDSASGRARGPEQFF. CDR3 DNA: TGTGCCAGCAGCCTAGACTCGGCTAGCGGGAGGGCCAGGGGCCCTGAGCAGTTCTTC.

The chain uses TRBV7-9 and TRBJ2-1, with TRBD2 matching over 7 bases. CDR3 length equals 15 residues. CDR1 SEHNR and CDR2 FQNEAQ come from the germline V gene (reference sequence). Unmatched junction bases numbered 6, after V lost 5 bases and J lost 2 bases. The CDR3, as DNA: TGTGCCAGCAGCCACACGGGACTAACCTACAATGAGCAGTTCTTC. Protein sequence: CASSHTGLTYNEQFF. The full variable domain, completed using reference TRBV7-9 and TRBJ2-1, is DTGVSQNPRHKITKRGQNVTFRCDPISEHNRLYWYRQTLGQGPEFLTYFQNEAQLEKSRLLSDRFSAERPKGSFSTLEIQRTEQGDSAMYLCASSHTGLTYNEQFFGPGTRLTVL.

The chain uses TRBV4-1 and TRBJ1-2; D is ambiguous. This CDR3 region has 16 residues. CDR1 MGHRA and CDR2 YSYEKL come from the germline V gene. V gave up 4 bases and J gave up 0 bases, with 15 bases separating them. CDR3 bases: TGCGCCAGCAGCCGGGTCCCGGACGGTACTAACTATGGCTACACCTTC. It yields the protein CASSRVPDGTNYGYTF.

In nucleotides, the CDR3 is TGCAGCGTTGAAGAAGGGGACAGGTTGGAGACCCAGTACTTC. Its translation is CSVEEGDRLETQYF. The chain links TRBV29-1 to TRBJ2-5; 8 bases line up with TRBD1. The CDR3 length is 14 residues. V shed 0 bases and J 5 bases; nucleotides not matched to a gene: 5. CDR1 SQVTM and CDR2 ANQGSEA come from the germline V gene.

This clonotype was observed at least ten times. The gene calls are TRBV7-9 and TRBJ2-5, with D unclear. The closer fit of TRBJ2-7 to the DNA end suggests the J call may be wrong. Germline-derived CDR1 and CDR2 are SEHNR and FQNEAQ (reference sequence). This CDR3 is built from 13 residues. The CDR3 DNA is TGTGCCAGCAGCTTACCAGCGTCCTACGAGCAGTACTTC. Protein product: CASSLPASYEQYF.

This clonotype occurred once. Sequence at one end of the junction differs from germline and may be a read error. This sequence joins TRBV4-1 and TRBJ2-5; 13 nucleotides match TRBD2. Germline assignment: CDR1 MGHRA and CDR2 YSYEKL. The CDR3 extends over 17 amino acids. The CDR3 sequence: CAGSQDSGLAGVETQYF. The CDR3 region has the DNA TGCGCCGGCAGCCAAGATAGCGGACTAGCGGGAGTGGAGACCCAGTACTTC.

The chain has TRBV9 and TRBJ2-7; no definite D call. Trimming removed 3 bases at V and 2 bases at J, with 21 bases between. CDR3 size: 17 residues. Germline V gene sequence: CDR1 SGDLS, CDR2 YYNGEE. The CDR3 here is CASSAGWADAPAYEQYF. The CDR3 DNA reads TGTGCCAGCAGCGCCGGGTGGGCCGACGCTCCTGCCTACGAGCAGTACTTC.

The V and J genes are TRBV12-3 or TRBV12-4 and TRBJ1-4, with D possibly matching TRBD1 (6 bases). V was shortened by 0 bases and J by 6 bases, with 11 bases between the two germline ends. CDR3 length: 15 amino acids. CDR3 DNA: TGTGCCAGCAGTTTAGCGAGGGGGACGGATGAAAAACTGTTTTTT. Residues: CASSLARGTDEKLFF.

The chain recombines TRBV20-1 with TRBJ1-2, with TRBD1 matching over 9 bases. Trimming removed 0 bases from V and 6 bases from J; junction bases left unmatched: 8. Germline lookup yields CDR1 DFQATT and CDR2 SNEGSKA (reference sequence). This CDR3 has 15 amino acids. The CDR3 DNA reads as TGCAGTGCTAGAGACCCGGACAGGGGCAGAAATGGCTACACCTTC. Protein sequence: CSARDPDRGRNGYTF.

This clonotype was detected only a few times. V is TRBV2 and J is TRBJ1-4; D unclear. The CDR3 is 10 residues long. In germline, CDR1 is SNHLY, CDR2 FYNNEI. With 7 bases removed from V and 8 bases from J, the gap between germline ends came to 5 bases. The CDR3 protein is CASMREKLFF. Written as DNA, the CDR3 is TGTGCCAGCATGCGGGAAAAACTGTTTTTT. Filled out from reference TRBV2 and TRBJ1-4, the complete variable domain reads EPEVTQTPSHQVTQMGQEVILRCVPISNHLYFYWYRQILGQKVEFLVSFYNNEISEKSEIFDDQFSVERPDGSNFTLKIRSTKLEDSAMYFCASMREKLFFGSGTQLSVL.

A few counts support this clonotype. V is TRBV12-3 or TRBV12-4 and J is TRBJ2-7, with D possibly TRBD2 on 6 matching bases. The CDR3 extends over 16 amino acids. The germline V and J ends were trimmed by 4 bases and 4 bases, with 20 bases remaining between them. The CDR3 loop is CASSSPSTSGEYEQYF. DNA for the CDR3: TGTGCCAGCAGTTCCCCATCGACTAGTGGGGAATACGAGCAGTACTTC.

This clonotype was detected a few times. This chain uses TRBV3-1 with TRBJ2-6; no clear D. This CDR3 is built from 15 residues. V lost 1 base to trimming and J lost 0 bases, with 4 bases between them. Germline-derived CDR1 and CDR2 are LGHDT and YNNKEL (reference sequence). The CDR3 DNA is TGTGCCAGCAGCCAAGGTTTCTCTGGGGCCAACGTCCTGACTTTC. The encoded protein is CASSQGFSGANVLTF.

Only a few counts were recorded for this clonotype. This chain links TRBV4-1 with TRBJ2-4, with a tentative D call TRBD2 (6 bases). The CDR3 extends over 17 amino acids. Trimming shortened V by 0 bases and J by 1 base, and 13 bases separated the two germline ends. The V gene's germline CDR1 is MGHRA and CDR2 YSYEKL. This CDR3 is CASSQDRLAAAKNIQYF. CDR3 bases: TGCGCCAGCAGCCAAGATCGTTTAGCGGCCGCCAAAAACATTCAGTACTTC.

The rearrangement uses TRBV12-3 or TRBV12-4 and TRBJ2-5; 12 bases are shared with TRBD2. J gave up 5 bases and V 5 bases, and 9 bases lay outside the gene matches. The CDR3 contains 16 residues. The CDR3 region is CASSRKTSGRPETQYF. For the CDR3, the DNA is TGTGCCAGCAGTCGAAAGACTAGCGGGAGACCGGAGACCCAGTACTTC.

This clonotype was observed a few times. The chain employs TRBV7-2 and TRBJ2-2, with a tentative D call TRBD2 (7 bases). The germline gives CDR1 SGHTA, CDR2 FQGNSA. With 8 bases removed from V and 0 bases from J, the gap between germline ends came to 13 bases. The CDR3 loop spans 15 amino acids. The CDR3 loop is CASRRGAANTGELFF. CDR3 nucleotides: TGTGCCAGCCGCCGGGGGGCCGCGAACACCGGGGAGCTGTTTTTT.

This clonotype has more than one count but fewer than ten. CDR3 nucleotides: TGCAGCGTTGCTGGGACAGAGAACGTCCTGACTTTC. Residues: CSVAGTENVLTF. J is TRBJ2-6 and V is TRBV29-1; 7 bases line up with TRBD1. CDR1 and CDR2 (germline): SQVTM, ANQGSEA. CDR3 length: 12 residues. Losses at the gene ends were 4 bases for V and 10 bases for J; bases not matched to a gene: 4.

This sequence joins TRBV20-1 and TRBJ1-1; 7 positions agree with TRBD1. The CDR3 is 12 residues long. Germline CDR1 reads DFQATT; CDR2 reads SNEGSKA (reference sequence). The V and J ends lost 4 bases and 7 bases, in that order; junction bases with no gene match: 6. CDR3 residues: CSAKQGSSEAFF. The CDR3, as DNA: TGCAGTGCTAAACAGGGGTCCAGTGAAGCTTTCTTT.

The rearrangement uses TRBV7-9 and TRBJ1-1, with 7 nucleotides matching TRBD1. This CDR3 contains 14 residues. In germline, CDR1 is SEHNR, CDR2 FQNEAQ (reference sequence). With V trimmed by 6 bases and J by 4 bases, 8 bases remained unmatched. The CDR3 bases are TGTGCCAGCAGTGCCCGACAGGGTGGCACTGAAGCTTTCTTT. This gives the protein CASSARQGGTEAFF.